Following are 29 T cell receptor beta chains from one sample sequenced in a study of beta chain features in type 1 diabetes. The study reverse transcribed the entire isolated RNA, so it sequenced expressed TCRB transcripts. The protocol was immunoSEQ multiplex PCR, while the TCRdb copy is restricted to in-frame clones and leaves out a portion. Of hundreds of thousands of clones listed, 13% to 15% are singletons. What was sequenced was naive CD4+ T cells from blood. These receptors all stem from a woman between 40 and 50 years old in good health.

The CDR3 region is CASSSRLAGSTSTDTQYF. The CDR3 DNA reads TGTGCCAGCAGCTCTCGACTAGCGGGGTCGACTAGCACAGATACGCAGTATTTT. This rearrangement joins TRBV7-6 to TRBJ2-3; 11 positions agree with TRBD2. The CDR3 is 18 residues long. After removal of 4 bases from V and 0 bases from J, the junction contained 9 bases not matched to a gene. In germline, CDR1 is SGHVS, CDR2 FNYEAQ.

The chain is built from TRBV4-2 and TRBJ2-5; possible D gene TRBD1, 5 bases. Deletions cut 1 base from V and 2 bases from J, with 5 bases between. The length of the CDR3 is 13 residues. CDR1 and CDR2 from the germline V gene are LGHNA and YNFKEQ. CDR3 in DNA: TGTGCCAGCAGCCAAGGACAGCAAGAGACCCAGTACTTC. This codes for CASSQGQQETQYF.

This clone showed up just a few times. CDR3 region: CASSTGQGGGETQYF. The CDR3 DNA reads as TGTGCCAGCAGTACCGGACAGGGAGGTGGGGAGACCCAGTACTTC. This chain links TRBV6-5 with TRBJ2-5, with 8 nucleotides matching TRBD1. This CDR3 region has 15 residues. V was clipped by 5 bases and J by 5 bases; unmatched bases: 10. Germline V gene lookup returns CDR1 MNHEY and CDR2 SVGAGI.

This clone showed up just a few times. The chain employs TRBV14 and TRBJ2-7; TRBD2 agrees at 15 bases. The CDR3 loop spans 19 amino acids. The germline V gene has CDR1 SGHDN and CDR2 FVKESK. V was clipped by 3 bases and J by 0 bases; unmatched bases: 9. CDR3 sequence (DNA): TGTGCCAGCAGCCATTTACCGGGACTAGCGGGGGGCCTCTCCTACGAGCAGTACTTC. This sequence encodes CASSHLPGLAGGLSYEQYF.

This clone was observed a few times. V and J are TRBV18 and TRBJ2-2; no clear D gene. The CDR3 runs 13 residues. V was shortened by 4 bases and J by 0 bases, with 3 bases between the two germline ends. Germline CDR1 is KGHSH and CDR2 is LQKENI. Written as DNA, the CDR3 is TGTGCCAGCTCACTTACGAACACCGGGGAGCTGTTTTTT. Protein sequence: CASSLTNTGELFF.

The chain carries TRBV13 and TRBJ2-1; tentatively, D is TRBD2 (7 bases). Germline CDR1 PRHDT, CDR2 FYEKMQ (reference sequence). The CDR3 totals 17 residues. The germline V and J ends were trimmed by 5 bases and 4 bases, with 21 bases remaining between them. The CDR3 nucleotides read TGTGCCAGCAGCACTCCCCGGGGGGCTAGCGGTTACAATGAGCAGTTCTTC. It codes for CASSTPRGASGYNEQFF.

In its sample, this clone was seen a few times. The chain couples TRBV5-6 to TRBJ2-1; D is perhaps TRBD2 (6 bases). CDR1 is SGHDT and CDR2 is YYEEEE in the germline V gene. V was shortened by 3 bases and J by 0 bases, with 10 bases between the two germline ends. The CDR3 has 15 amino acids. The chain's CDR3 is CASSWTGDSYNEQFF. The CDR3 bases are TGTGCCAGCAGCTGGACGGGGGACTCCTACAATGAGCAGTTCTTC.

V gene TRBV6-5 combines with J gene TRBJ2-7, with D possibly matching TRBD1 (6 bases). Trimming shortened V by 6 bases and J by 3 bases, and 12 bases separated the two germline ends. The CDR3 spans 13 residues. The germline V gene has CDR1 MNHEY and CDR2 SVGAGI. CDR3 coding DNA: TGTGCCAGCAGCCGAATACAGGGCTACGAGCAGTACTTC. It translates to CASSRIQGYEQYF.

The CDR3 spells CSVSVRDSWVTGELFF. The DNA for the CDR3 is TGCAGCGTTTCGGTTCGGGACAGCTGGGTCACCGGGGAGCTGTTTTTT. The rearrangement joins TRBV29-1 to TRBJ2-2; 7 nucleotides line up with TRBD1. The germline V gene has CDR1 SQVTM and CDR2 ANQGSEA. This CDR3 contains 16 residues. The trim removed 5 bases at V and 4 bases at J, leaving 13 bases unmatched.

This clone occurred a few times. The rearrangement joins TRBV7-9 to TRBJ2-1; a possible D gene is TRBD2 (6 bases). CDR1 SEHNR and CDR2 FQNEAQ come from the germline V gene (reference sequence). The CDR3 sequence is 13 residues long. With 4 bases removed from V and 4 bases from J, the gap between germline ends came to 8 bases. CDR3 sequence (DNA): TGTGCCAGCAGCTGGGGGGAATACAATGAGCAGTTCTTC. Translated, it gives CASSWGEYNEQFF.

This clone was observed a few times. V usage is TRBV2 and J usage is TRBJ1-2, with D maybe TRBD1 (5 bases). CDR1 and CDR2 from the germline V gene are SNHLY and FYNNEI. The CDR3 length is 13 residues. Trimming cost V 4 bases and J 3 bases, with 9 bases left between them. The CDR3 loop is CASSGGVDYGYTF. CDR3 sequence (DNA): TGTGCCAGCAGTGGGGGGGTTGACTATGGCTACACCTTC.

The V gene is TRBV4-1, the J gene TRBJ1-2; possibly TRBD1 for D (6 bases). Germline V CDR1 and CDR2: MGHRA, YSYEKL. The CDR3 is made up of 16 amino acids. The V end lost 0 bases, the J end lost 0 bases, and 11 bases lay between the germline ends. This CDR3 reads CASSQDGAGANYGYTF. CDR3 nucleotides: TGCGCCAGCAGCCAAGACGGTGCAGGGGCTAACTATGGCTACACCTTC.

This clone was seen only a few times. The V call is TRBV6-6, the J call TRBJ1-2, with 8 bases that match TRBD1. The CDR3 extends over 14 amino acids. V shed 5 bases, J shed 3 bases, and the junction held 5 bases outside the gene matches. CDR1 is MNHNY, CDR2 SVGAGI, per germline (reference sequence). This CDR3 is CASSNRDRHYGYTF. The CDR3 DNA sequence: TGTGCCAGCAGTAATCGGGACAGGCACTATGGCTACACCTTC.

V gene TRBV7-2 combines with J gene TRBJ2-7, with a tentative D call TRBD2 (6 bases). The CDR3 extends over 14 amino acids. Looked up from germline, CDR1 is SGHTA and CDR2 is FQGNSA. Trimming took 5 bases from V and 2 from J, leaving 13 bases between them. CDR3 sequence (DNA): TGTGCCAGCAGCAAACGGGGGACCACCTACGAGCAGTACTTC. This translates into CASSKRGTTYEQYF. Complete variable domain (other parts from reference TRBV7-2 and TRBJ2-7): GAGVSQSPSNKVTEKGKDVELRCDPISGHTALYWYRQSLGQGLEFLIYFQGNSAPDKSGLPSDRFSAERTGGSVSTLTIQRTQQEDSAVYLCASSKRGTTYEQYFGPGTRLTVT.

V usage is TRBV15 and J usage is TRBJ2-5; 8 nucleotides align to TRBD1. Per the germline V gene, CDR1 is LNHNV and CDR2 is YYDKDF (reference sequence). The V gene end was trimmed by 5 bases and the J gene end by 2 bases; junction bases not matched to a gene: 10. The CDR3 has 16 residues. CDR3 coding DNA: TGTGCCACCAGCGACCGGACAGGGTTTGGTCAAGAGACCCAGTACTTC. This encodes CATSDRTGFGQETQYF. Full variable domain (remainder filled in from reference TRBV15 and TRBJ2-5): DAMVIQNPRYQVTQFGKPVTLSCSQTLNHNVMYWYQQKSSQAPKLLFHYYDKDFNNEADTPDNFQSRRPNTSFCFLDIRSPGLGDTAMYLCATSDRTGFGQETQYFGPGTRLLVL.

The chain carries TRBV4-3 and TRBJ2-2; D possibly corresponds to TRBD1 (6 bases). Per the germline V gene, CDR1 is LGHNA and CDR2 is YSLEER. Deletions cut 7 bases from V and 6 bases from J, with 24 bases between. The CDR3 loop spans 17 amino acids. CDR3 sequence (DNA): TGCGCCAGCACCCAGAGCTTAACAGGGAAAGAGGCCGGGGAGCTGTTTTTT. Protein sequence: CASTQSLTGKEAGELFF.

The chain recombines TRBV5-6 with TRBJ1-2; tentative D call: TRBD1 (5 bases). CDR1 and CDR2 from the germline V gene are SGHDT and YYEEEE. The CDR3 is 17 amino acids. V lost 0 bases to trimming and J lost 8 bases, with 23 bases between them. CDR3 DNA: TGTGCCAGCAGCTTGGGAGTGGTCATGGTGGGACTGGGAGGCTACACCTTC. This gives the protein CASSLGVVMVGLGGYTF.

The chain links TRBV6-5 to TRBJ2-2; D might be TRBD2 (5 bases). The germline gives CDR1 MNHEY, CDR2 SVGAGI. Trimming took 0 bases from V and 4 from J, leaving 9 bases between them. The CDR3 sequence is 15 residues long. DNA for the CDR3: TGTGCCAGCAGTTACTCCGGGGTCTCCACCGGGGAGCTGTTTTTT. Translation: CASSYSGVSTGELFF.

For the CDR3, the DNA is TGCGCCAGCAGCTGGGCGCCCACAGATACGCAGTATTTT. This sequence encodes CASSWAPTDTQYF. The V gene is TRBV5-1, the J gene TRBJ2-3, with no clear D. V lost 3 bases, J lost 2 bases, and 7 bases lay in between. This CDR3 spans 13 amino acids. The V gene's germline CDR1 is SGHRS and CDR2 YFSETQ.

This clone appeared a few times. The CDR3 bases are TGTGCCAGCAGCCAATTGGGACTAGCGGGGGGCACGAATGAGCAGTTCTTC. It specifies CASSQLGLAGGTNEQFF. This chain joins TRBV16 and TRBJ2-1; TRBD2 agrees at 15 bases. J lost 7 bases, V lost 1 base, and 5 bases had no gene match. There are 17 residues in the CDR3. Germline lookup yields CDR1 KGHSY and CDR2 FQNENV.

A note on this clone: Other DNA sequences from this sample encode an identical CDR3 as well. The chain combines TRBV11-2 with TRBJ2-7, with 12 bases that match TRBD2. Trimming removed 5 bases from V and 3 bases from J; junction bases left unmatched: 2. Germline assignment: CDR1 SGHAT and CDR2 FQNNGV. This CDR3 is 14 amino acids long. In DNA, the CDR3 is TGTGCCAGCAGCCAGACTAGCGGGGGCTACGAGCAGTACTTC. Amino acid sequence: CASSQTSGGYEQYF.

This clone was observed a few times. The chain employs TRBV9 and TRBJ2-7, with D perhaps TRBD2 (5 bases). Germline V lookup: CDR1 SGDLS, CDR2 YYNGEE. This CDR3 is built from 15 residues. The V end was cut by 0 bases, the J end by 3 bases, with 13 bases between. The CDR3 region has the DNA TGTGCCAGCAGCGTAGGGGAGAGCGTAATCTACGAGCAGTACTTC. This encodes CASSVGESVIYEQYF.

The rearrangement links TRBV11-2 to TRBJ2-3; the match to TRBD2 covers 7 bases. Trimming removed 1 base from V and 1 base from J; junction bases left unmatched: 2. CDR1 and CDR2 (germline): SGHAT, FQNNGV. The CDR3 runs 15 residues. The CDR3 DNA reads TGTGCCAGCAGCTTAGGGAGCGGGGGCACAGATACGCAGTATTTT. It yields the protein CASSLGSGGTDTQYF.

This clone was seen more than once but under ten times. The J gene is TRBJ2-1, the V gene TRBV6-5; D unresolved. The CDR3 contains 16 residues. Per the germline V gene, CDR1 is MNHEY and CDR2 is SVGAGI. Trimming left V 0 bases short and J 3 bases short, with 12 bases between. CDR3 amino acids: CASSYSSLEDYNEQFF. CDR3 DNA sequence: TGTGCCAGCAGTTACTCGAGTCTAGAGGACTACAATGAGCAGTTCTTC.

This clone was seen a few times. The chain uses TRBV2 and TRBJ2-1, with a possible D match to TRBD1 (6 bases). Deletions cut 3 bases from V and 6 bases from J, with 6 bases between. Germline loops: CDR1 SNHLY, CDR2 FYNNEI. The CDR3 contains 12 residues. The CDR3 DNA sequence: TGTGCCAGCAGTGAGACAGGCAATGAGCAGTTCTTC. Its translation: CASSETGNEQFF.

This clone was recorded a few times. The rearrangement uses TRBV5-1 and TRBJ1-6; no clear D gene. CDR1 SGHRS and CDR2 YFSETQ come from the germline V gene. The CDR3 spans 13 residues. V lost 0 bases and J 7 bases, leaving 5 bases between the germline ends. The chain's CDR3 is CASSLGGNSPLHF. Here the CDR3 DNA reads TGCGCCAGCAGCTTGGGCGGGAATTCACCCCTCCACTTT.

This clone was seen a handful of times. The chain is built from TRBV29-1 and TRBJ1-2; D gene ambiguous. The germline V gene has CDR1 SQVTM and CDR2 ANQGSEA. Trimming cost V 7 bases and J 8 bases, with 26 bases left between them. CDR3 length: 15 amino acids. CDR3 sequence reads: CSAGRTRRELEGYTF. The CDR3 coding sequence is TGCAGCGCCGGCAGGACGAGACGGGAATTGGAAGGCTACACCTTC.

Only a few counts were recorded for this clone. The V gene is TRBV18, the J gene TRBJ2-2; the D is unclear. The CDR3 has 18 amino acids. Trimming took 3 bases from V and 0 from J, leaving 17 bases between them. CDR1 and CDR2 (germline): KGHSH, LQKENI. The CDR3 sequence is CASSPIIPPGANTGELFF. The CDR3 DNA follows: TGTGCCAGCTCACCGATTATACCTCCGGGTGCGAACACCGGGGAGCTGTTTTTT.

The chain uses TRBV29-1 and TRBJ2-5, with D hard to call. The CDR3 has 14 amino acids. Between the trimmed V and J ends, which lost 4 bases and 1 base, there was a span of 13 bases. Looked up from germline, CDR1 is SQVTM and CDR2 is ANQGSEA. The DNA for the CDR3 is TGCAGCGTTGGGCCGACGACACGCCAAGAGACCCAGTACTTC. Encoded protein: CSVGPTTRQETQYF.